Shown below are 14 T cell receptor beta chains from a single sample sequenced in a study of OX40 agonist ivuxolimab in advanced cancers. Profiled with immunoSEQ multiplex PCR; TCRdb holds only in-frame clones, not every one. The data contain about 83,000 clones, more than 70% of them singletons. This sample comprised CD4+ or CD8+ T cells sorted from blood, obtained in a trial of the OX40 agonist ivuxolimab. These TCRs come from an adult with an advanced solid tumor such as melanoma, head and neck, liver or kidney cancer.

The chain combines TRBV30 with TRBJ1-4; possible D gene TRBD1, 6 bases. V shed 7 bases and J shed 5 bases, with 20 bases lying between them. This CDR3 has 15 amino acids. Germline CDR1 GTSNPN, CDR2 SVGIG (reference sequence). The CDR3 bases are TGTGCCTCCACACATCCACAGGGCCCCAATGAAAAACTGTTTTTT. Its protein is CASTHPQGPNEKLFF.

The chain joins TRBV19 to TRBJ2-2; D is unresolved. Germline loops: CDR1 LNHDA, CDR2 SQIVND (reference sequence). V lost 3 bases and J lost 1, with 0 bases in between. CDR3 length equals 12 residues. In nucleotides, the CDR3 is TGTGCCAGTAGTATGAACACCGGGGAGCTGTTTTTT. Residues: CASSMNTGELFF.

This clone has just one count. This chain links TRBV5-1 with TRBJ1-4; the D gene is possibly TRBD1 (6 bases). This CDR3 comprises 14 residues. Per the germline V gene, CDR1 is SGHRS and CDR2 is YFSETQ. V lost 2 bases and J 5 bases, leaving 10 bases between the germline ends. The CDR3 protein is CASSFRRGNEKLFF. The CDR3 nucleotides read TGCGCCAGCAGCTTTCGTAGGGGGAATGAAAAACTGTTTTTT.

The chain has TRBV5-6 and TRBJ2-1; D uncertain. The CDR3 is 15 residues long. Trimming pared 4 bases from V and 1 base from J, leaving 12 bases between. CDR1 is SGHDT and CDR2 is YYEEEE in the germline V gene. CDR3 protein: CASSAGISSYNEQFF. DNA of the CDR3: TGTGCCAGCAGCGCCGGAATTAGTTCCTACAATGAGCAGTTCTTC. Full variable domain (remainder filled in from reference TRBV5-6 and TRBJ2-1): DAGVTQSPTHLIKTRGQQVTLRCSPKSGHDTVSWYQQALGQGPQFIFQYYEEEERQRGNFPDRFSGHQFPNYSSELNVNALLLGDSALYLCASSAGISSYNEQFFGPGTRLTVL.

This sequence joins TRBV29-1 and TRBJ2-3, with D maybe TRBD2 (5 bases). V was clipped by 4 bases and J by 2 bases, with 10 bases between them. The CDR3 is 13 amino acids. Germline values: CDR1 SQVTM, CDR2 ANQGSEA. DNA of the CDR3: TGCAGCGTTGTCCGGGATGCCACAGATACGCAGTATTTT. This gives the protein CSVVRDATDTQYF.

In regard to this clone: The junction shows a germline mismatch at one end, possibly a read error. The chain combines TRBV7-2 with TRBJ2-7, with D perhaps TRBD2 (6 bases). The CDR3 covers 15 residues. Germline loops: CDR1 SGHTA, CDR2 FQGNSA. DNA for the CDR3: TGTGCCAGCAGCTTAACGCTAGCGAGCTCCTACGAGCAGCACTTC. Its protein is CASSLTLASSYEQHF. The entire variable domain, with the rest obtained from reference TRBV7-2 and TRBJ2-7, is as follows: GAGVSQSPSNKVTEKGKDVELRCDPISGHTALYWYRQSLGQGLEFLIYFQGNSAPDKSGLPSDRFSAERTGGSVSTLTIQRTQQEDSAVYLCASSLTLASSYEQHFGPGTRLTVT.

V usage is TRBV5-6 and J usage is TRBJ2-2, with a possible D match to TRBD2 (5 bases). The V end was cut by 4 bases, the J end by 6 bases, with 10 bases between. Germline CDR1 is SGHDT and CDR2 is YYEEEE. The CDR3 has 13 amino acids. CDR3 nucleotides: TGTGCCAGCAGCCGAGCGGCACCCGGGGAGCTGTTTTTT. Its translation is CASSRAAPGELFF. Complete variable domain (other parts from reference TRBV5-6 and TRBJ2-2): DAGVTQSPTHLIKTRGQQVTLRCSPKSGHDTVSWYQQALGQGPQFIFQYYEEEERQRGNFPDRFSGHQFPNYSSELNVNALLLGDSALYLCASSRAAPGELFFGEGSRLTVL.

V and J are TRBV30 and TRBJ1-6; D gene unclear. The CDR3 contains 15 residues. V was cut by 2 bases and J by 7 bases, with 15 bases left in between. Germline V CDR1 and CDR2: GTSNPN, SVGIG (reference sequence). CDR3 residues: CAWSPVTLNNSPLHF. The CDR3, as DNA: TGTGCCTGGAGTCCCGTGACCCTGAACAATTCACCCCTCCACTTT.

The V gene is TRBV7-2, the J gene TRBJ2-7; no reliable D call. Germline CDR1 and CDR2: SGHTA and FQGNSA. The germline V and J ends were trimmed by 2 bases and 2 bases, with 7 bases remaining between them. This CDR3 has 13 residues. The CDR3 sequence: CASSLIPTYEQYF. The CDR3 region has the DNA TGTGCCAGCAGCTTAATCCCCACCTACGAGCAGTACTTC.

V and J are TRBV6-5 and TRBJ1-2; D gene unclear. Germline V lookup: CDR1 MNHEY, CDR2 SVGAGI. V lost 6 bases and J lost 3, with 11 bases in between. CDR3 length: 13 residues. The CDR3 coding sequence is TGTGCCAGCAGAAATGGGCAGGACTATGGCTACACCTTC. It specifies CASRNGQDYGYTF.

The V and J genes are TRBV5-6 and TRBJ1-3; TRBD1 might be the D (6 bases). V was cut by 2 bases and J by 2 bases, with 17 bases left in between. The length of the CDR3 is 17 residues. Germline values: CDR1 SGHDT, CDR2 YYEEEE. The CDR3 loop is CASSFYAPGAAGNTIYF. For the CDR3, the DNA is TGTGCCAGCAGCTTTTACGCCCCGGGGGCTGCTGGAAACACCATATATTTT.

The chain joins TRBV29-1 to TRBJ1-4; TRBD1 might be the D (6 bases). The V and J ends lost 4 bases and 7 bases respectively, with 10 bases between them. This CDR3 spans 12 amino acids. Germline V lookup: CDR1 SQVTM, CDR2 ANQGSEA. The CDR3 spells CSVGDTFEKLFF. CDR3 nucleotides: TGCAGCGTTGGGGACACTTTTGAAAAACTGTTTTTT.

The chain uses TRBV21-1 and TRBJ1-2. TRBV21-1 is shown as a pseudogene. The CDR3 runs to 8 residues. The CDR3 protein is CASSKGYF. CDR3 DNA: TGTGCCAGCAGCAAAGGCTACTTC.

The chain carries TRBV19 and TRBJ2-3, with D unclear. In germline, CDR1 is LNHDA, CDR2 SQIVND (reference sequence). Trimming removed 5 bases at V and 0 bases at J, with 3 bases between. This CDR3 spans 12 amino acids. Here the CDR3 reads CASSESTDTQYF. In nucleotides, the CDR3 is TGTGCCAGTAGTGAGAGCACAGATACGCAGTATTTT.